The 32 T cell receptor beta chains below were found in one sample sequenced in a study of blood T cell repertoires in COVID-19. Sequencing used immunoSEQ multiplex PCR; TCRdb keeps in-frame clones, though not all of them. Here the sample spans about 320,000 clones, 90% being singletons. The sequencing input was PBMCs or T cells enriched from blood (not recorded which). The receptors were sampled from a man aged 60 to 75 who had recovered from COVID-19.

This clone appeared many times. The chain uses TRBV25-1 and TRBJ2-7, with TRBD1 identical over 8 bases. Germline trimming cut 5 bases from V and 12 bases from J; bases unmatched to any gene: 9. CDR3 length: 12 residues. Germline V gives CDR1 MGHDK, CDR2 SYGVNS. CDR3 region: CASSRRTGYPYF. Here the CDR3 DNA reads TGTGCCAGCAGTCGAAGGACAGGGTATCCGTACTTC.

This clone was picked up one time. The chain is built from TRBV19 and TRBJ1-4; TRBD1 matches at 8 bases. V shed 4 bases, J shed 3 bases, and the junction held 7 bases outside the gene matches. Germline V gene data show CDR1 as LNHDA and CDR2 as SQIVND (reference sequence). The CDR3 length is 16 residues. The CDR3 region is CASSTGRTGPNEKLFF. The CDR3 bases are TGTGCCAGTAGTACGGGCCGGACAGGGCCTAATGAAAAACTGTTTTTT.

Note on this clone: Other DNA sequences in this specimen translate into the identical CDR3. CDR3 sequence reads: CASSLSGMNTEAFF. For the CDR3, the DNA is TGCGCCAGCAGCTTGTCGGGTATGAACACTGAAGCTTTCTTT. The V gene is TRBV5-1, the J gene TRBJ1-1, with no clear D. This CDR3 has 14 amino acids. Germline lookup yields CDR1 SGHRS and CDR2 YFSETQ. Between the trimmed V and J ends, which lost 1 base and 0 bases, there was a span of 7 bases.

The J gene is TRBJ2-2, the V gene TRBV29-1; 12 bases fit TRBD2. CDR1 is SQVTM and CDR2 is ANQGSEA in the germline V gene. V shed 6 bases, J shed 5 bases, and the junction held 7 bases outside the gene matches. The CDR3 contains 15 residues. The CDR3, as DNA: TGCAGCGTGGCGCGCGGGACTAGCGGGACCGGGGAGCTGTTTTTT. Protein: CSVARGTSGTGELFF.

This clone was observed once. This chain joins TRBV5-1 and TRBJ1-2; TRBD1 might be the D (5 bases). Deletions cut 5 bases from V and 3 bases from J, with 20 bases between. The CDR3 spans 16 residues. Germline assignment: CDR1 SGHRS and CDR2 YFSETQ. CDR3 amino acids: CASSARGDLLDYGYTF. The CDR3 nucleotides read TGCGCCAGCAGTGCCCGGGGGGACCTTTTAGACTATGGCTACACCTTC. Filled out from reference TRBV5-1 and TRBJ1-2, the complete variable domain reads KAGVTQTPRYLIKTRGQQVTLSCSPISGHRSVSWYQQTPGQGLQFLFEYFSETQRNKGNFPGRFSGRQFSNSRSEMNVSTLELGDSALYLCASSARGDLLDYGYTFGSGTRLTVV.

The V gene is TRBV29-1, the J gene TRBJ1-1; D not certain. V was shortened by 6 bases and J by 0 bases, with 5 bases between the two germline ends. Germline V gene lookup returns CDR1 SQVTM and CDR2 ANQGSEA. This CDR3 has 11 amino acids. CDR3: CSVRMNTEAFF. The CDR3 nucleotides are TGCAGCGTCAGGATGAACACTGAAGCTTTCTTT.

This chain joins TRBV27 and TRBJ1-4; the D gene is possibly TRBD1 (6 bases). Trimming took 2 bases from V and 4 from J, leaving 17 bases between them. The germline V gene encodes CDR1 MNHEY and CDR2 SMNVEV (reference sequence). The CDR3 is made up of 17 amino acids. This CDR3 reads CASSLRGFGQLNEKLFF. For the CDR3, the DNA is TGTGCCAGCAGTTTACGAGGCTTCGGACAGCTTAATGAAAAACTGTTTTTT.

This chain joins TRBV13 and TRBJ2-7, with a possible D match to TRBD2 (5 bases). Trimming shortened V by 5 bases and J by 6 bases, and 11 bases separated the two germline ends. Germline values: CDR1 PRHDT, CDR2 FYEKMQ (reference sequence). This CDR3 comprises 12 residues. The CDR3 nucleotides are TGTGCCAGCAGCATCACTAGTTTCGAGCAGTACTTC. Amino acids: CASSITSFEQYF.

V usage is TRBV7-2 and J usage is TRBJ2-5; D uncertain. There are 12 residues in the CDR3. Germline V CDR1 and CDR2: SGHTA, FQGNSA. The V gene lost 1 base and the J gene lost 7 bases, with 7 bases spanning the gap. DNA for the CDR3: TGTGCCAGCAGCTTAGAGTCCGGGACCCAGTACTTC. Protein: CASSLESGTQYF.

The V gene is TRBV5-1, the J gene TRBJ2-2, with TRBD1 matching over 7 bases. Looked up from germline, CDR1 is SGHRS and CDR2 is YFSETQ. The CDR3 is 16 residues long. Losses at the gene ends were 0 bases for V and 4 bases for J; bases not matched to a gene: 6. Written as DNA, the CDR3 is TGCGCCAGCAGCTTGGTGTCCGGGACAGCCACCGGGGAGCTGTTTTTT. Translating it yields CASSLVSGTATGELFF.

CDR3 residues: CATSERTGGGNEQFF. CDR3 DNA: TGTGCCACCAGTGAGCGGACAGGGGGAGGCAATGAGCAGTTCTTC. The rearrangement links TRBV24-1 to TRBJ2-1, with 10 nucleotides matching TRBD1. Germline V gene sequence: CDR1 KGHDR, CDR2 SFDVKD. The CDR3 covers 15 residues. J was trimmed by 6 bases and V by 4 bases; bases with no gene match: 5.

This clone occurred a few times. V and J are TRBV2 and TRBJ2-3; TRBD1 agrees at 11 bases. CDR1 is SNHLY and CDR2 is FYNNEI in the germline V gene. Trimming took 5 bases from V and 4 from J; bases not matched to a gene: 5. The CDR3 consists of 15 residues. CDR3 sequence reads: CASSKRTGGADTQYF. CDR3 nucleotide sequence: TGTGCCAGCAGTAAACGGACAGGGGGCGCAGATACGCAGTATTTT. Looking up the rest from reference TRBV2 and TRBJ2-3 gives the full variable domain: EPEVTQTPSHQVTQMGQEVILRCVPISNHLYFYWYRQILGQKVEFLVSFYNNEISEKSEIFDDQFSVERPDGSNFTLKIRSTKLEDSAMYFCASSKRTGGADTQYFGPGTRLTVL.

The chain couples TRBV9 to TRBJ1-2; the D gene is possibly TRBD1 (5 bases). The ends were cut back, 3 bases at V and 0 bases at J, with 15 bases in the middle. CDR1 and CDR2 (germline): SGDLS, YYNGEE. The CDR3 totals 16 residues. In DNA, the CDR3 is TGTGCCAGCAGCGCACAACCGGGACTTTCTAACTATGGCTACACCTTC. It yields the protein CASSAQPGLSNYGYTF.

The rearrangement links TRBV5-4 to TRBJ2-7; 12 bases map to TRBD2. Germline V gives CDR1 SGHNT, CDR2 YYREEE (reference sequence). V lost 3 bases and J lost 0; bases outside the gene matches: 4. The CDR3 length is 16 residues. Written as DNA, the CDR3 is TGTGCCAGCAGCTCAGGACTAGCGGGGAGCTCCTACGAGCAGTACTTC. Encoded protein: CASSSGLAGSSYEQYF.

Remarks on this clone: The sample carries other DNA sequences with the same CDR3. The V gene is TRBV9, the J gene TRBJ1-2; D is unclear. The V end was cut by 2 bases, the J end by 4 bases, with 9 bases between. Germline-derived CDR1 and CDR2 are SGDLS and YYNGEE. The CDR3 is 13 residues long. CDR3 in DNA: TGTGCCAGCAGCGTTGGAGGAGGCTATGGCTACACCTTC. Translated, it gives CASSVGGGYGYTF.

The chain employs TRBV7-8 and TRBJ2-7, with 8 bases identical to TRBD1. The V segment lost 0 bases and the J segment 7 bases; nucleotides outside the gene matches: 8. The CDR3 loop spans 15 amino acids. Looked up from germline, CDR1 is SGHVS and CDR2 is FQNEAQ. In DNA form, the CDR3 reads TGTGCCAGCAGCTTAGCTTCGGACAGGGAGTATGAGCAGTACTTC. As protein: CASSLASDREYEQYF.

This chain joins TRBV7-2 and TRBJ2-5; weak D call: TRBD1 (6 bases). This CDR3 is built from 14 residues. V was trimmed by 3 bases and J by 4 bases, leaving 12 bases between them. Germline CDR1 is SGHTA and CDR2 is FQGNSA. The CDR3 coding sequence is TGTGCCAGCAGCTTTGCGACAGGTGTAGAGACCCAGTACTTC. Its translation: CASSFATGVETQYF.

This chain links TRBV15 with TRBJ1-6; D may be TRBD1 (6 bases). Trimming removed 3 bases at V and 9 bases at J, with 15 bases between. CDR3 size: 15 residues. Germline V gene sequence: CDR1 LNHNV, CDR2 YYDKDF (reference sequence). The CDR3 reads CATSRDTQGSSPLHF. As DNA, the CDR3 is TGTGCCACCAGCAGGGACACACAGGGAAGTTCACCCCTCCACTTT.

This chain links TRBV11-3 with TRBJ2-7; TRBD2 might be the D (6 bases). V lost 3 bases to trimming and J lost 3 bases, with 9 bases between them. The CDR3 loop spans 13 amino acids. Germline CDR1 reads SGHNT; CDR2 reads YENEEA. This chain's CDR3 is CASSLEGNYEQYF. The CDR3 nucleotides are TGTGCCAGCAGCTTGGAGGGGAACTACGAGCAGTACTTC.

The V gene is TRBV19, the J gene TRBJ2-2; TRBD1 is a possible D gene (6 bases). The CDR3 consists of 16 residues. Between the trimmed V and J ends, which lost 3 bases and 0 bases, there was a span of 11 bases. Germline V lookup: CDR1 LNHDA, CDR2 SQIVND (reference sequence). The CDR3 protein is CASSIWTVANTGELFF. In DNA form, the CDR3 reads TGTGCCAGTAGTATCTGGACAGTCGCGAACACCGGGGAGCTGTTTTTT.

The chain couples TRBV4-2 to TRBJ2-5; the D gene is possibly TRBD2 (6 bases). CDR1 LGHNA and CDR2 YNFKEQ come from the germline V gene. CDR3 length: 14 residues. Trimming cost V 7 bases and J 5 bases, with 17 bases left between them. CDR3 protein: CASKQSSAGETQYF. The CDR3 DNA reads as TGTGCCAGCAAACAATCTAGTGCGGGGGAGACCCAGTACTTC.

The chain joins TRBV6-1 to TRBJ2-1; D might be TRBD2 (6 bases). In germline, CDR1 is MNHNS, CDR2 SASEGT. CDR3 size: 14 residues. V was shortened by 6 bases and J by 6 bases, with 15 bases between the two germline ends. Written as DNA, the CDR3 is TGTGCCAGCAGACCCGGGACTGGCGGCAATGAGCAGTTCTTC. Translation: CASRPGTGGNEQFF.

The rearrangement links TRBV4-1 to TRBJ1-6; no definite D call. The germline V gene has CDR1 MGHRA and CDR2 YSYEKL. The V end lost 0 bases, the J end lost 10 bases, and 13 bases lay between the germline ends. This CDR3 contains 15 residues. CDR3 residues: CASSQDLPEISPLHF. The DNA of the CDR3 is TGCGCCAGCAGCCAAGATTTGCCGGAGATCTCACCCCTCCACTTT.

The CDR3 nucleotides read TGTGCCACCAGGGCAGACACAGGGGCAGATACGCAGTATTTT. As protein: CATRADTGADTQYF. The rearrangement joins TRBV2 to TRBJ2-3, with 7 bases fitting TRBD1. V shed 10 bases, J shed 4 bases, and the junction held 11 bases outside the gene matches. The CDR3 is 14 amino acids. Germline V CDR1 and CDR2: SNHLY, FYNNEI. Variable domain in full (rest from reference TRBV2 and TRBJ2-3): EPEVTQTPSHQVTQMGQEVILRCVPISNHLYFYWYRQILGQKVEFLVSFYNNEISEKSEIFDDQFSVERPDGSNFTLKIRSTKLEDSAMYFCATRADTGADTQYFGPGTRLTVL.

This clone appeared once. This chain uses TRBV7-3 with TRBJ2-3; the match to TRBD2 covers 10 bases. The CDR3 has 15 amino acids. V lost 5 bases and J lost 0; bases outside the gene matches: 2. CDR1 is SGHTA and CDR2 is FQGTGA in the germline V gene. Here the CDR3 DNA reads TGTGCCAGCAGCGGGACTAGCGCTAGCACAGATACGCAGTATTTT. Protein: CASSGTSASTDTQYF.

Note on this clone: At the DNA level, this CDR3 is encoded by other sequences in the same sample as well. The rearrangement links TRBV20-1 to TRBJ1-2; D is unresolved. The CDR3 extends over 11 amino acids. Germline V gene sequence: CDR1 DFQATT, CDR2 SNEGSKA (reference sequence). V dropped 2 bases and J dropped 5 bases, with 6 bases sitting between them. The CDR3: CSARSGYGYTF. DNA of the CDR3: TGCAGTGCTAGATCGGGTTATGGCTACACCTTC.

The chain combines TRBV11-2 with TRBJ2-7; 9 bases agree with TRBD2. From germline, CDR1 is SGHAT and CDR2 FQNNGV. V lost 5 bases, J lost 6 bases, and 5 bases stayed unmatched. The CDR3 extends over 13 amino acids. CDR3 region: CASSLGLASEQYF. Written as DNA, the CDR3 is TGTGCCAGCAGCCTAGGACTAGCGAGCGAGCAGTACTTC.

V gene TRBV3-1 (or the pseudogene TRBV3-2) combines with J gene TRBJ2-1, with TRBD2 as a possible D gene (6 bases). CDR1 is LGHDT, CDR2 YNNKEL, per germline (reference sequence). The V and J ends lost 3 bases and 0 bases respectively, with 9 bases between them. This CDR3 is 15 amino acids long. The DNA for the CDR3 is TGTGCCAGCAGCCAGGTGGGGGGCTCCTACAATGAGCAGTTCTTC. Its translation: CASSQVGGSYNEQFF.

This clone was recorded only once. The CDR3 DNA reads as TGCGCCAGCAGCTTGAAAGGGGATGTGACCTACGAGCAGTACTTC. It encodes CASSLKGDVTYEQYF. This chain joins TRBV5-1 and TRBJ2-7, with D possibly matching TRBD1 (5 bases). The length of the CDR3 is 15 residues. V lost 1 base and J 2 bases, leaving 13 bases between the germline ends. Looked up from germline, CDR1 is SGHRS and CDR2 is YFSETQ. Complete variable domain (other parts from reference TRBV5-1 and TRBJ2-7): KAGVTQTPRYLIKTRGQQVTLSCSPISGHRSVSWYQQTPGQGLQFLFEYFSETQRNKGNFPGRFSGRQFSNSRSEMNVSTLELGDSALYLCASSLKGDVTYEQYFGPGTRLTVT.

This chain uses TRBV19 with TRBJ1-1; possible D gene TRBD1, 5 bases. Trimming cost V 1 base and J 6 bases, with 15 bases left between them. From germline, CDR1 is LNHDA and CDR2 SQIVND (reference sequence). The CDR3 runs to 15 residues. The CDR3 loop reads CASSIARGWTPEAFF. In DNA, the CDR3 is TGTGCCAGTAGTATAGCAAGGGGTTGGACGCCTGAAGCTTTCTTT.

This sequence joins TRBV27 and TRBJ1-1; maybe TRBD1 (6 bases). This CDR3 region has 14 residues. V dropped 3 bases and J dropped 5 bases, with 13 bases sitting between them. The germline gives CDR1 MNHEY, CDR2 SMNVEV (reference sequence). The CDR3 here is CASSFGRGGTEAFF. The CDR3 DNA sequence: TGTGCCAGCAGTTTTGGCAGGGGTGGGACTGAAGCTTTCTTT.

CDR3 bases: TGCAGCGTTGATTTCGGGGGTGCCGGGGAGCTGTTTTTT. Translation: CSVDFGGAGELFF. This chain connects TRBV29-1 to TRBJ2-2; tentative D call: TRBD2 (6 bases). Trimming cost V 3 bases and J 6 bases, with 11 bases left between them. Germline V CDR1 and CDR2: SQVTM, ANQGSEA. There are 13 residues in the CDR3.